The entry below gives a single T cell receptor (beta chain) sequence along with its context. Locally advanced or metastatic urothelial carcinoma affected the patients. The data stem from a study of PD-L1 blockade in urothelial cancer. Overall study: The patients' atezolizumab therapy, 1,200 mg intravenously every 3 weeks, started in about 2014.

The investigators introduced synthetic TCR analog templates into each PCR as spikes. TCRdb keeps only in-frame clones here, not all; method: immunoSEQ multiplex PCR. The sample carries fewer than 25,000 clones, around nine tenths recorded once. This material consisted of PBMCs, taken around atezolizumab (anti-PD-L1) treatment. The TCR comes from a man aged 45-65 years with urothelial cancer.

CDR3: CASSTGDRVGTEAFF. For the CDR3, the DNA is TGTGCCAGCAGCACTGGCGACAGGGTGGGCACTGAAGCTTTCTTT. The rearrangement joins TRBV5-6 to TRBJ1-1, with TRBD1 identical over 7 bases. The CDR3 is 15 amino acids. Germline V gene lookup returns CDR1 SGHDT and CDR2 YYEEEE. Trimming cost V 4 bases and J 4 bases; bases outside gene matches: 10.